This T cell receptor beta chain derives from a study of cytomegalovirus exposure and HLA in healthy donors. Study-wide points: As was reported, the classifier diagnosed cytomegalovirus status with high specificity and sensitivity.

Germline V gene data show CDR1 as SGHTA and CDR2 as FQGNSA. The J segment lost 2 bases and the V segment lost 1 base, leaving 1 base of the junction unmatched. This CDR3 contains 14 residues. In the case of this clone: Its target is unknown. Other DNA sequences in the sample encode the same CDR3.

Researchers ran the PCR with 60 Vbeta and 13 Jbeta primers. TCRdb's copy holds only in-frame clones and misses some; the assay was immunoSEQ multiplex PCR. The sample has 210,000 or so clones; around 88% are singletons. The receptor was isolated from a woman under 30 in good health and CMV-seronegative. The V call is TRBV7-2, the J call TRBJ1-2; TRBD1 aligns across 7 bases. Source material: PBMCs. CDR3 sequence reads: CASSLDRGNYGYTF. Here the CDR3 DNA reads TGTGCCAGCAGCTTAGACAGGGGAAACTATGGCTACACCTTC.